This TCR beta chain is from a study of blood T cells in healthy people across ages. Overall study findings and caveats: Per million T cells, TCR beta diversity dropped about linearly as age rose.

V was clipped by 7 bases and J by 2 bases, with 14 bases between them. The CDR3 covers 14 residues. Germline CDR1 SEHNR, CDR2 FQNEAQ (reference sequence). Through a sample-barcoded 5' primer and a J-beta primer mix, a second PCR was run for roughly 7 to 12 cycles. TCRdb re-analysed the 5' RACE reads in MiXCR, keeping a single row per CDR3 protein. The sample consists of around 800,000 distinct CDR3 sequences, 50% to 65% of them appearing once. About this clonotype: Its target is not known.

This clonotype was obtained from an elderly man in good health. This chain uses TRBV7-9 with TRBJ2-5, with D possibly TRBD1 on 6 matching bases. The material sequenced was blood. This CDR3 is CASTSLQGQETQYF. The CDR3, as DNA: TGTGCCAGCACTTCACTCCAGGGGCAAGAGACCCAGTACTTC.